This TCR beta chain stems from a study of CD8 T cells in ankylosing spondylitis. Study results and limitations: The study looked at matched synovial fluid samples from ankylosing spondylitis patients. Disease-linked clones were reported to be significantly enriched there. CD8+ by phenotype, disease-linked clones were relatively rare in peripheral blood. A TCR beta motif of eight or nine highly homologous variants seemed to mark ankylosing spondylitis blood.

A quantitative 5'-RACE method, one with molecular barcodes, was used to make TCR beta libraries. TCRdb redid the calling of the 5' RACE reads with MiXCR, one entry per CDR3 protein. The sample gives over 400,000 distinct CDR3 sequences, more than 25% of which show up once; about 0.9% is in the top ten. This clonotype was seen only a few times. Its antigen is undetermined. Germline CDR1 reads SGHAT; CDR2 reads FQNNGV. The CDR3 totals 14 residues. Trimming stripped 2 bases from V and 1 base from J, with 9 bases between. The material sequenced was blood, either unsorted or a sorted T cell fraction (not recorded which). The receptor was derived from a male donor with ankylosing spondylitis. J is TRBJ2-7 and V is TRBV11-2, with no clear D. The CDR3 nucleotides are TGTGCCAGCAGCTTAAACCAAATATCCTACGAGCAGTACTTC. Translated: CASSLNQISYEQYF. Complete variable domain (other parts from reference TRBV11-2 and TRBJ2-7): EAGVAQSPRYKIIEKRQSVAFWCNPISGHATLYWYQQILGQGPKLLIQFQNNGVVDDSQLPKDRFSAERLKGVDSTLKIQPAKLEDSAVYLCASSLNQISYEQYFGPGTRLTVT.